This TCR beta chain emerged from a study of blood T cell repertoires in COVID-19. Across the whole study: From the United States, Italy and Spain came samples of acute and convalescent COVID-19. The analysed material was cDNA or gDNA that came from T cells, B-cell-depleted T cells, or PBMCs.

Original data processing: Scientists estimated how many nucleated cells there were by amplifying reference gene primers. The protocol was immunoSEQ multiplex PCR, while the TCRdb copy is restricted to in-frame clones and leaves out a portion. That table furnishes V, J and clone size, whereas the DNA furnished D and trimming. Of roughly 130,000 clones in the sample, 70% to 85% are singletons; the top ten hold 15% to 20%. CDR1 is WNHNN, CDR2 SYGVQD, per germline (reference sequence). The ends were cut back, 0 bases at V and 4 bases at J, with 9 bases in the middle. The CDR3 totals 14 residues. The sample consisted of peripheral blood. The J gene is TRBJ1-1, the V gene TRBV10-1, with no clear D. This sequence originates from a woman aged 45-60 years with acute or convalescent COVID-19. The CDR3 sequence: CASSESWTRTEAFF. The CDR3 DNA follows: TGCGCCAGCAGTGAGTCGTGGACTCGCACTGAAGCTTTCTTT.